The entry that follows covers one T cell receptor (beta chain) sequence. This sample was taken from a study of blood T cell repertoires in COVID-19. Overall study context: COVID-19 samples collected from the United States, Italy and Spain covered acute and convalescent phases. Sample material is recorded as cDNA or gDNA derived from T cells, B-cell-depleted T cells, or PBMCs.

The V gene end was trimmed by 1 base and the J gene end by 2 bases; junction bases not matched to a gene: 4. The CDR3 sequence is 16 residues long. Per germline, CDR1 LNHNV and CDR2 YYDKDF (reference sequence). Per the original data handling: How many nucleated cells were present was estimated from reference gene primer amplification. Assay used: immunoSEQ multiplex PCR; TCRdb lists only in-frame clones, some missing. That table furnishes V, J and clone size, whereas the DNA furnished D and trimming. The table has about 300,000 clones, approximately 89% seen once; the top ten hold 1.8%. Seattle participants joined during active infection and were tracked over time.

The TCR sequence derives from a woman between 25 and 40 years old with COVID-19, enrolled during active disease. Sequenced material: peripheral blood. This chain links TRBV15 with TRBJ2-2; 7 positions agree with TRBD1. The CDR3, as DNA: TGTGCCACCAGCAGAGGGGGACAGACTAACACCGGGGAGCTGTTTTTT. Encoded protein: CATSRGGQTNTGELFF.